The T cell receptor beta chain under discussion was sequenced for a study of identical twins. One entry per CDR3 protein, called by TCRdb with MiXCR from the 5' RACE reads. The sample shows 650,000 to 750,000 distinct CDR3 sequences, about 20% of them seen only once. Germline V gene sequence: CDR1 MGHDK, CDR2 SYGVNS. CDR3 size: 13 residues. V was shortened by 8 bases and J by 4 bases, with 12 bases between the two germline ends. The same sample was also used in a study of T cells expressing NK-cell markers.

The clonotype originates from a woman between 18 and 30 years old in good health. Sequencing was carried out using PBMCs. The rearrangement uses TRBV25-1 and TRBJ1-5; D perhaps matches TRBD1 (5 bases). In nucleotides, the CDR3 is TGTGCCAGCCGGGGCCCTTTTAATCAGCCCCAGCATTTT. Its translation is CASRGPFNQPQHF.